These T cell receptor beta chains were read from a single sample in a study of T cell changes during pregnancy in multiple sclerosis. The repertoire was sequenced with immunoSEQ multiplex PCR; TCRdb's copy has only in-frame clones and lacks some. Among some 69,000 clones listed, about 90% were seen once. Material: peripheral blood, obtained in the second trimester of pregnancy. These receptors all come from a female donor in good health, enrolled as a control in a pregnancy study. CDR3s include the opening cysteine and the closing phenylalanine or tryptophan. D genes are given only for firm matches. Rows give clone size only sometimes, using once, few, many, or a class for an expanded clone.

TRBJ2-1	TRBV4-1	NA	NA	TGCGCCAGCAGCTCACCCCTAGCCGGGAATGAGCAGTTCTTC	CASSSPLAGNEQFF
TRBJ2-3	TRBV7-2	NA	NA	TGTGCCAGCAGCCGAGGGAGTACAGATACGCAGTATTTT	CASSRGSTDTQYF
TRBJ1-1	TRBV11-2	NA	TRBD1	TGTGCCAGCAGCTTGACAGGGGTCAACATTCGCACTGAAGCTTTCTTT	CASSLTGVNIRTEAFF
TRBJ2-7	TRBV29-1	once	TRBD2	TGCAGCACCCGGGGGCTAGCGGGGGCCGAGCAGTACTTC	CSTRGLAGAEQYF
TRBJ2-6	TRBV6-5	NA	NA	TGTGCCAGCGGCCCCCGACTCTCTGGGGCCAACGTCCTGACTTTC	CASGPRLSGANVLTF
TRBJ2-7	TRBV7-2	NA	NA	TGTGCCAGCAGCCTCGGCGGGGTCTCCTACGAGCAGTACTTC	CASSLGGVSYEQYF
TRBJ2-4	TRBV27	NA	NA	TGTGCCAGCAGTTTAACAGCCCTAGCCAAAAACATTCAGTACTTC	CASSLTALAKNIQYF
TRBJ2-7	TRBV19	NA	TRBD1	TGTGCCAGTAGTCCCATGACAACGGGACAGGGCTACGAGCAGTACTTC	CASSPMTTGQGYEQYF
TRBJ2-3	TRBV4-2	NA	NA	TGTGCCAGCAGCCAAGGGGGCGGGGGCGCAGATACGCAGTATTTT	CASSQGGGGADTQYF
TRBJ2-2	TRBV4-1	NA	NA	TGCGCCAGCAGCCTACAAGGCGGAGTTGTCGGGGAGCTGTTTTTT	CASSLQGGVVGELFF
TRBJ1-5	TRBV4-1	NA	NA	TGCGCCAGCAGCCAAGGGACAGATCAGCCCCAGCATTTT	CASSQGTDQPQHF
TRBJ1-2	TRBV27	once	TRBD1	TGTGCCAGCAGTTGGGGACAGGAGATTGGTGGCTACACCTTC	CASSWGQEIGGYTF
TRBJ2-7	TRBV6-6	NA	NA	TGTGCCAGCAAAGTATCGGGTTTGGGCGAGCAGTACTTC	CASKVSGLGEQYF
TRBJ1-3	TRBV6-5	NA	NA	TGTGCCAGCATGCAGGGCTACTCTGGAAACACCATATATTTT	CASMQGYSGNTIYF
TRBJ2-7	TRBV9	NA	TRBD1	TGTGCCAGCAGCGTAGCCAGGGGGTACGAGCAGTACTTC	CASSVARGYEQYF
TRBJ1-6	TRBV5-4	once	TRBD1	TGTGCCAGCAGCTTAGGCGACAGGGATTCACCCCTCCACTTT	CASSLGDRDSPLHF
TRBJ2-3	TRBV10-3	NA	NA	TGTGCCATCAGTATCTCCACTAGCACAGATACGCAGTATTTT	CAISISTSTDTQYF
TRBJ1-3	TRBV9	NA	NA	TGTGCCAGCAGCGCCAGGGGTGGAAACACCATATATTTT	CASSARGGNTIYF
TRBJ2-3	TRBV6-5	NA	NA	TGTGCCAGCACCACCGGAGATACGCAGTATTTT	CASTTGDTQYF
TRBJ1-5	TRBV19	NA	TRBD1	TGTGCCAGTACCCAGGACAGGGCTAGCAATCAGCCCCAGCATTTT	CASTQDRASNQPQHF
TRBJ2-3	TRBV29-1	NA	TRBD1	TGCAGCGTGGGTCAGGGGGCACGGGCAGATACGCAGTATTTT	CSVGQGARADTQYF
TRBJ1-2	TRBV6-5	NA	NA	TGTGCCAGCTACGGGGGACCATATGGCTACACCTTC	CASYGGPYGYTF
TRBJ1-6	TRBV9	NA	TRBD1	TGTGCCAGCAGCCCTGGGACAGTCCGGTCACCCCTCCACTTT	CASSPGTVRSPLHF
TRBJ2-5	TRBV5-6	NA	NA	TGTGCCAGCAGCTTGGATAGCATAGAGACCCAGTACTTC	CASSLDSIETQYF
TRBJ2-1	TRBV19	NA	TRBD2	TGTGCCAGTAGTGCGGGAGGCAATGAGCAGTTCTTC	CASSAGGNEQFF
TRBJ2-5	TRBV7-8	NA	NA	TGTGCCAGCAGCCACTCCGAGGGTCTCCCACAAGAGACCCAGTACTTC	CASSHSEGLPQETQYF
TRBJ2-3	TRBV29-1	NA	NA	TGCAGCGTTGAACGTGGACTTACGCAGTATTTT	CSVERGLTQYF
TRBJ2-7	TRBV28	NA	TRBD2	TGTGCCAGCATCCCCATGGGACTAGGGTACGAGCAGTACTTC	CASIPMGLGYEQYF
TRBJ2-7	TRBV4-2	NA	TRBD2	TGTGCCAGCAGCCAAGTCGCAGGGGGCCAACTAGCGGGAGGGAACGACGAGCAGTACTTC	CASSQVAGGQLAGGNDEQYF
TRBJ2-3	TRBV15	NA	TRBD2	TGTGCCACCAGCAGAGAGTTCCAGCTAGCGGGAACGACAGATACGCAGTATTTT	CATSREFQLAGTTDTQYF
TRBJ2-5	TRBV28	NA	NA	TGTGCCAGCAGCCTTATGCGGAGAACGGAGACCCAGTACTTC	CASSLMRRTETQYF
TRBJ2-7	TRBV28	NA	NA	TGTGCCAGCAGTTTGGGGCACTTCTACGAGCAGTACTTC	CASSLGHFYEQYF
TRBJ2-7	TRBV6-5	NA	NA	TGTGCCAGCAGGTCGAGGGGGGGGCACACCTACGAGCAGTACTTC	CASRSRGGHTYEQYF
TRBJ1-3	TRBV14	NA	NA	TGTGCCAGCAGCCGGACAGCCAACTCTGGAAACACCATATATTTT	CASSRTANSGNTIYF
TRBJ1-4	TRBV7-9	once	TRBD1	TGTGCCAGCAGCCACGTACAGGGGGAGATTGAAAAACTGTTTTTT	CASSHVQGEIEKLFF
TRBJ2-3	TRBV5-6	NA	NA	TGTGCCAGCAGCTTTGGCAGGGGCACAGATACGCAGTATTTT	CASSFGRGTDTQYF
TRBJ2-2	TRBV30	NA	TRBD1	TGTGCCTGGAGTCGCAGGGGGCACGGGGAGCTGTTTTTT	CAWSRRGHGELFF
TRBJ2-7	TRBV5-1	NA	TRBD2	TGCGCCAGCAGCACCGGACTAGCGGGGGCCTACGAGCAGTACTTC	CASSTGLAGAYEQYF
TRBJ2-1	TRBV5-6	NA	TRBD1	TGTGCCAGCAGCTTTGACCGGGACAGGGGCACAAATGAGCAGTTCTTC	CASSFDRDRGTNEQFF
TRBJ2-7	TRBV18	NA	NA	TGTGCCAGCTCACCACACGCAGGCGCCGAGCAGTACTTC	CASSPHAGAEQYF
TRBJ2-3	TRBV2	once	NA	TGTGCCAGCGGTGAGATGGAGGTTACAGATACGCAGTATTTT	CASGEMEVTDTQYF
TRBJ1-2	TRBV14	NA	NA	TGTGCCAGCAGCCAAATCGCAGGCCGAGGCTACACCTTC	CASSQIAGRGYTF
TRBJ2-3	TRBV28	NA	TRBD2	TGTGCCAGCAGTTCGGGACTAGCGGGAGCTTTCGCAGATACGCAGTATTTT	CASSSGLAGAFADTQYF
TRBJ1-5	TRBV6-1	NA	NA	TGTGCCAGCAGTGAGTTTGGCCAGTCCAATCAGCCCCAGCATTTT	CASSEFGQSNQPQHF
TRBJ2-2	TRBV18	NA	NA	TGTGCCAGCTCACCGTGGGAGTGGGTCACCGGGGAGCTGTTTTTT	CASSPWEWVTGELFF
TRBJ2-2	TRBV19	NA	NA	TGTGCCGCGCTGAAAGCCCCGAACACCGGGGAGCTGTTTTTT	CAALKAPNTGELFF
TRBJ1-2	TRBV5-4	NA	TRBD1	TGTGCCAGCAGCCCATCCGGGACAGGGTATGGCTACACCTTC	CASSPSGTGYGYTF
TRBJ1-2	TRBV5-1	NA	TRBD1	TGCGCCAGCAGCTTGGCTTTTTTGGACAGGGTCCGTTATGGCTACACCTTC	CASSLAFLDRVRYGYTF
TRBJ2-2	TRBV6-4	NA	NA	TGTGCCAGCAGTTCCGACAGTACCACCGGGGAGCTGTTTTTT	CASSSDSTTGELFF
TRBJ1-1	TRBV7-8	NA	NA	TGTGCCAGCAGCTTAGAGGGAGCCTTTTTGAACACTGAAGCTTTCTTT	CASSLEGAFLNTEAFF
TRBJ2-3	TRBV7-9	NA	NA	TGTGCCAGCAGCGTTCCAGGGATCTCCACAGATACGCAGTATTTT	CASSVPGISTDTQYF
TRBJ2-5	TRBV4-1	NA	TRBD2	TGCGCCAGCAGCCAAGATCATCCCCTATTGCGGGGGGCCAGACAAGAGACCCAGTACTTC	CASSQDHPLLRGARQETQYF
TRBJ1-1	TRBV27	NA	NA	TGTGCCAGCACCCCCCGGGGGGCCTCCACTGAAGCTTTCTTT	CASTPRGASTEAFF
TRBJ2-6	TRBV9	NA	NA	TGTGCCAGCAGCGTAGTCGCGGCGAGCTCTGGGGCCAACGTCCTGACTTTC	CASSVVAASSGANVLTF
TRBJ1-5	TRBV19	once	NA	TGTGCCAGTAGTCCGAAGGGGGGGTATAGCAATCAGCCCCAGCATTTT	CASSPKGGYSNQPQHF
TRBJ2-4	TRBV2	NA	NA	TGTGCCAGCAGTGTAATAGGGGCCCGACGGGACATTCAGTACTTC	CASSVIGARRDIQYF
TRBJ2-3	TRBV6-5	NA	TRBD1	TGTGCCAGCAGGAACCCAGGGGGAGATACGCAGTATTTT	CASRNPGGDTQYF